The 8 T cell receptor beta chains presented below share a single source sample, sequenced in a study of cytotoxic CD8 clonotypes in ibrutinib-treated CLL (dated by TCRdb to the early 2020s). Receptor amplification or capture employed the immunoSEQ multiplex PCR assay. What TCRdb holds here is the immuneACCESS table cut down to in-frame rearrangements. Part of the clones is not present; checked against another copy, under half of the missing clones reflect an unresolved V gene, and the others are unexplained. In all, the sample holds approximately 300,000 clones, and almost 80% of those were seen once. The leading ten clones occupy 6.5% to 8% of the sample. Sequencing used PBMCs, obtained before ibrutinib treatment. The receptors shown here come from a human donor with chronic lymphocytic leukemia.

The chain links TRBV13 to TRBJ2-7, with 7 bases aligning to TRBD1. V was clipped by 6 bases and J by 4 bases; unmatched bases: 0. This CDR3 comprises 11 residues. Per germline, CDR1 PRHDT and CDR2 FYEKMQ (reference sequence). Here the CDR3 reads CASRQGYEQYF. The CDR3 nucleotides read TGTGCCAGCAGACAGGGGTACGAGCAGTACTTC. The whole variable domain, filled in from reference TRBV13 and TRBJ2-7, reads AAGVIQSPRHLIKEKRETATLKCYPIPRHDTVYWYQQGPGQDPQFLISFYEKMQSDKGSIPDRFSAQQFSDYHSELNMSSLELGDSALYFCASRQGYEQYFGPGTRLTVT.

The V and J genes are TRBV18 and TRBJ2-3, with 7 bases fitting TRBD1. The CDR3 length is 16 residues. The V and J ends lost 7 bases and 3 bases, in that order; junction bases with no gene match: 13. Germline V gene sequence: CDR1 KGHSH, CDR2 LQKENI. The DNA for the CDR3 is TGTGCCAGCTTGAGAACCAAAGGGGGCATAACAGATACGCAGTATTTT. Protein: CASLRTKGGITDTQYF.

The sample holds a few counts of this clone. V is TRBV7-2 and J is TRBJ1-1; D ambiguous. The ends were cut back, 1 base at V and 9 bases at J, with 12 bases in the middle. The CDR3 extends over 13 amino acids. Germline V CDR1 and CDR2: SGHTA, FQGNSA. The CDR3 DNA reads TGTGCCAGCAGCTTAGGGTCAGGCCCGCAAGCTTTCTTT. Its protein product is CASSLGSGPQAFF.

J is TRBJ1-1 and V is TRBV9, with D unresolved. Germline CDR1 SGDLS, CDR2 YYNGEE. Trimming cost V 3 bases and J 3 bases, with 12 bases left between them. CDR3 length equals 14 residues. CDR3 sequence: CASSARVRDTEAFF. For the CDR3, the DNA is TGTGCCAGCAGCGCGCGGGTTCGGGACACTGAAGCTTTCTTT.

The gene calls are TRBV5-1 and TRBJ2-1, with D possibly TRBD2 on 6 matching bases. The CDR3 consists of 13 residues. With 4 bases removed from V and 8 bases from J, the gap between germline ends came to 13 bases. Germline V lookup: CDR1 SGHRS, CDR2 YFSETQ. DNA of the CDR3: TGCGCCAGCAGCCAGACTAGTGCGGATGAGCAGTTCTTC. Translating gives CASSQTSADEQFF. The variable domain in full, with the rest retrieved from reference TRBV5-1 and TRBJ2-1, is KAGVTQTPRYLIKTRGQQVTLSCSPISGHRSVSWYQQTPGQGLQFLFEYFSETQRNKGNFPGRFSGRQFSNSRSEMNVSTLELGDSALYLCASSQTSADEQFFGPGTRLTVL.

This chain links TRBV10-3 with TRBJ1-2; D might be TRBD1 (6 bases). Trimming stripped 4 bases from V and 6 bases from J, with 18 bases between. The CDR3 runs 15 residues. Germline CDR1 reads ENHRY; CDR2 reads SYGVKD. Written as DNA, the CDR3 is TGTGCCATCAGTGGTAGGGGGGCGCCGATAAATGGCTACACCTTC. This translates into CAISGRGAPINGYTF.

J is TRBJ2-5 and V is TRBV6-6, with TRBD1 matching over 7 bases. Germline V CDR1 and CDR2: MNHNY, SVGAGI (reference sequence). J was trimmed by 0 bases and V by 4 bases; bases with no gene match: 5. This CDR3 is built from 15 residues. The CDR3 nucleotides are TGTGCCAGCAGTTCGGGACAGACAAACCAAGAGACCCAGTACTTC. Protein: CASSSGQTNQETQYF.

This chain connects TRBV9 to TRBJ2-3; 12 nucleotides line up with TRBD2. Germline assignment: CDR1 SGDLS and CDR2 YYNGEE. V trimming: 4 bases; J trimming: 3 bases; junction bases outside the gene matches: 6. There are 16 residues in the CDR3. Here the CDR3 reads CASSSRLAGVTDTQYF. CDR3 DNA sequence: TGTGCCAGCAGCTCCCGACTAGCGGGAGTGACAGATACGCAGTATTTT.